This entry lists 15 T cell receptor beta chains sequenced from one sample in a study of immune evolution from preneoplasia to lung adenocarcinoma. Measured with immunoSEQ multiplex PCR; TCRdb has only the in-frame clones, and not every one. This table has approximately 6,900 clones, 70% to 80% appearing once. Sequencing was carried out using FFPE lung adenocarcinoma in situ tissue. Source of these receptors: a donor of 70 years or more with lung adenocarcinoma.

The chain joins TRBV19 to TRBJ2-7; D is perhaps TRBD1 or TRBD2 (5 bases each). CDR3 length: 14 residues. V gave up 5 bases and J gave up 1 base, with 12 bases separating them. Germline values: CDR1 LNHDA, CDR2 SQIVND (reference sequence). CDR3 in amino acids: CASSPGRGSYEQYF. DNA of the CDR3: TGTGCCAGTAGTCCGGGACGGGGATCCTACGAGCAGTACTTC.

The CDR3: CASSPSSGTGELFF. The CDR3 DNA is TGTGCCAGCAGCCCAAGCAGCGGGACCGGGGAGCTGTTTTTT. The chain carries TRBV6-5 and TRBJ2-2; the D gene is possibly TRBD2 (6 bases). The CDR3 is 14 residues long. In germline, CDR1 is MNHEY, CDR2 SVGAGI. Between the trimmed V and J ends, which lost 6 bases and 5 bases, there was a span of 13 bases.

This clone is judged medium-sized. The chain combines TRBV19 with TRBJ1-4, with D possibly TRBD1 on 5 matching bases. The CDR3 totals 16 residues. The germline gives CDR1 LNHDA, CDR2 SQIVND (reference sequence). Trimming removed 3 bases at V and 8 bases at J, with 19 bases between. The CDR3: CASSITPGRMREKLFF. CDR3 sequence (DNA): TGTGCCAGTAGTATCACCCCGGGACGAATGCGGGAAAAACTGTTTTTT.

This chain joins TRBV30 and TRBJ2-7; either TRBD1 or TRBD2 may supply D (5 bases each). Germline loops: CDR1 GTSNPN, CDR2 SVGIG (reference sequence). V was clipped by 2 bases and J by 2 bases, with 13 bases between them. The CDR3 runs 14 residues. CDR3 in amino acids: CAWSPGTGTYEQYF. The CDR3 DNA is TGTGCCTGGAGTCCCGGGACGGGGACCTACGAGCAGTACTTC. The full variable domain, completed using reference TRBV30 and TRBJ2-7, is SQTIHQWPATLVQPVGSPLSLECTVEGTSNPNLYWYRQAAGRGLQLLFYSVGIGQISSEVPQNLSASRPQDRQFILSSKKLLLSDSGFYLCAWSPGTGTYEQYFGPGTRLTVT.

CDR3 region: CASRAGASGSKFFF. In DNA form, the CDR3 reads TGTGCCAGCAGGGCCGGGGCTAGCGGGAGTAAGTTCTTCTTC. This sequence joins TRBV2 and TRBJ2-1; 10 positions agree with TRBD2. V dropped 6 bases and J dropped 16; count of bases not matched to a gene: 15. The germline V gene has CDR1 SNHLY and CDR2 FYNNEI. CDR3 size: 14 residues.

V and J are TRBV5-1 and TRBJ1-2; D possibly corresponds to TRBD1 (5 bases). The germline V gene has CDR1 SGHRS and CDR2 YFSETQ. V was cut by 4 bases and J by 4 bases, with 17 bases left in between. The CDR3 contains 15 residues. This CDR3 is CASSPWEGLGYGYTF. As DNA, the CDR3 is TGCGCCAGCAGCCCTTGGGAGGGGCTCGGCTATGGCTACACCTTC. Variable domain in full (rest from reference TRBV5-1 and TRBJ1-2): KAGVTQTPRYLIKTRGQQVTLSCSPISGHRSVSWYQQTPGQGLQFLFEYFSETQRNKGNFPGRFSGRQFSNSRSEMNVSTLELGDSALYLCASSPWEGLGYGYTFGSGTRLTVV.

This sequence joins TRBV6-6 and TRBJ2-7; 8 bases align to TRBD1. After removal of 10 bases from V and 6 bases from J, the junction contained 14 bases not matched to a gene. The germline V gene encodes CDR1 MNHNY and CDR2 SVGAGI (reference sequence). CDR3 length: 14 residues. The CDR3 coding sequence is TGTGCCACAGCAGGGGGCATTCCTTTAGGCGAGCAGTACTTC. It is translated as CATAGGIPLGEQYF.

The chain uses TRBV2 and TRBJ2-3; 7 nucleotides line up with TRBD2. Trimming cost V 7 bases and J 1 base; bases outside gene matches: 14. The germline V gene has CDR1 SNHLY and CDR2 FYNNEI. This CDR3 contains 17 residues. DNA of the CDR3: TGTGCCAGCACTCGAGGGTACGGGAGCGGGGGCACAGATACGCAGTATTTT. Protein product: CASTRGYGSGGTDTQYF.

The genes are TRBV6-6 and TRBJ2-3, with 14 bases aligning to TRBD2. V lost 6 bases, J lost 5 bases, and 7 bases stayed unmatched. The CDR3 extends over 16 amino acids. CDR1 and CDR2 from the germline V gene are MNHNY and SVGAGI (reference sequence). CDR3 DNA: TGTGCCAGCAGGCGACTAGCGGGGGGGCCCGGAGATACGCAGTATTTT. Translating gives CASRRLAGGPGDTQYF.

This clone was seen more than once but under ten times. The chain joins TRBV28 to TRBJ2-7; D may be TRBD1 (6 bases). The CDR3 runs to 14 residues. Trimming stripped 11 bases from V and 3 bases from J, with 20 bases between. Germline V CDR1 and CDR2: MDHEN, SYDVKM. In DNA, the CDR3 is TGTGCCGGCTCCTCCGGGACACGAGACTACGAGCAGTACTTC. Amino acids: CAGSSGTRDYEQYF.

The chain is built from TRBV5-1 and TRBJ2-5; TRBD1 matches 8 bases. CDR1 is SGHRS, CDR2 YFSETQ, per germline. The trim removed 4 bases at V and 5 bases at J, leaving 7 bases unmatched. This CDR3 comprises 14 residues. The CDR3 here is CASSADRGRETQYF. CDR3 DNA: TGCGCCAGCAGCGCCGACAGGGGTCGGGAGACCCAGTACTTC.

The V gene is TRBV2, the J gene TRBJ1-4, with TRBD1 matching over 10 bases. With 6 bases clipped from V and 3 bases from J, the junction kept 4 bases outside the gene matches. Germline lookup yields CDR1 SNHLY and CDR2 FYNNEI. There are 15 residues in the CDR3. CDR3 region: CASRRDRGSNEKLFF. The CDR3 DNA sequence: TGTGCCAGCAGGAGGGACAGGGGCTCTAATGAAAAACTGTTTTTT.

The chain employs TRBV5-1 and TRBJ1-4, with 8 bases that match TRBD1. The V gene's germline CDR1 is SGHRS and CDR2 YFSETQ. V lost 3 bases and J lost 4; bases outside the gene matches: 2. The CDR3 consists of 14 residues. The CDR3 nucleotides are TGCGCCAGCAGCTCAGGGGGCCTTAATGAAAAACTGTTTTTT. Its protein is CASSSGGLNEKLFF. Full variable domain (rest looked up from reference TRBV5-1 and TRBJ1-4): KAGVTQTPRYLIKTRGQQVTLSCSPISGHRSVSWYQQTPGQGLQFLFEYFSETQRNKGNFPGRFSGRQFSNSRSEMNVSTLELGDSALYLCASSSGGLNEKLFFGSGTQLSVL.

This chain links TRBV7-8 with TRBJ1-1; TRBD1 agrees at 9 bases. CDR1 is SGHVS and CDR2 is FQNEAQ in the germline V gene. CDR3 length equals 18 residues. After removal of 5 bases from V and 0 bases from J, the junction contained 13 bases not matched to a gene. In DNA form, the CDR3 reads TGTGCCAGCAGCCGACACCGGGACAGGGTTTTACTGAACACTGAAGCTTTCTTT. This codes for CASSRHRDRVLLNTEAFF.

The chain is built from TRBV7-9 and TRBJ2-3; D is uncertain. CDR3 length: 12 residues. V lost 6 bases and J lost 1, with 5 bases in between. Germline V lookup: CDR1 SEHNR, CDR2 FQNEAQ (reference sequence). The CDR3 reads CASRDGTDTQYF. The CDR3 region has the DNA TGTGCCAGCAGAGACGGCACAGATACGCAGTATTTT.